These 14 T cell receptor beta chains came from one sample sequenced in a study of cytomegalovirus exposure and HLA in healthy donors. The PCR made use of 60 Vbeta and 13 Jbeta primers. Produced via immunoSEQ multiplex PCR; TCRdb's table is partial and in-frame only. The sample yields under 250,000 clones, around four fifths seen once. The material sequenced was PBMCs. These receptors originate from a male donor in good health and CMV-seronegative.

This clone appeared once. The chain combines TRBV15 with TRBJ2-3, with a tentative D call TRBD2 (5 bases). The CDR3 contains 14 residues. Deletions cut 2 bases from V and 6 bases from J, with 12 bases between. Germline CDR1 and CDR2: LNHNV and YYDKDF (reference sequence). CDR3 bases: TGTGCCACCAGCAGACCCTCGACGGGGGATACGCAGTATTTT. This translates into CATSRPSTGDTQYF.

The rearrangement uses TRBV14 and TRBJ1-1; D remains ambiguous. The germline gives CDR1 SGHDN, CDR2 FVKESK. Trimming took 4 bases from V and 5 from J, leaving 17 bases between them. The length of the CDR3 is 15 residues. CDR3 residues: CASSPIAARVTEAFF. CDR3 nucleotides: TGTGCCAGCAGCCCCATTGCGGCGCGGGTTACTGAAGCTTTCTTT.

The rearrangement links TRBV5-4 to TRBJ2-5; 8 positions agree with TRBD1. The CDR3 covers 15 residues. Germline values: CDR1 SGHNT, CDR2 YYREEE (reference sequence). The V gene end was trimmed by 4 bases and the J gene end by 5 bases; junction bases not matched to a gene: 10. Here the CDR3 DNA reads TGTGCCAGCAGCCCGGACAGGGTAGGAACGGAGACCCAGTACTTC. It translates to CASSPDRVGTETQYF.

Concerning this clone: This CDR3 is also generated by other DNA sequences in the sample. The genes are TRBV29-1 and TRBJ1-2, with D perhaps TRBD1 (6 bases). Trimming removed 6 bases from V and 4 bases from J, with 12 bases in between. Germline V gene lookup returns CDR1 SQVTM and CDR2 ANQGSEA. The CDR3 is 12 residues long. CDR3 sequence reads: CSVRTALYGYTF. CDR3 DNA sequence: TGCAGCGTCAGGACAGCCCTCTATGGCTACACCTTC.

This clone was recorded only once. The CDR3 reads CASSYQEVTEAFF. Here the CDR3 DNA reads TGTGCCAGCAGTTACCAGGAGGTCACTGAAGCTTTCTTT. The V gene is TRBV7-9, the J gene TRBJ1-1, with D unresolved. Looked up from germline, CDR1 is SEHNR and CDR2 is FQNEAQ (reference sequence). CDR3 length: 13 amino acids. V was trimmed by 6 bases and J by 4 bases, leaving 12 bases between them.

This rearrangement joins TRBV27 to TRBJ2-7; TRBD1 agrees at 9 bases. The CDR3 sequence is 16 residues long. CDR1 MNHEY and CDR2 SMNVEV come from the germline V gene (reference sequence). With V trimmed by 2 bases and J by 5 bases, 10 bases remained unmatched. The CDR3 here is CASSLDLGTGIDEQYF. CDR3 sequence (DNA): TGTGCCAGCAGTTTAGACCTAGGGACAGGGATCGACGAGCAGTACTTC.

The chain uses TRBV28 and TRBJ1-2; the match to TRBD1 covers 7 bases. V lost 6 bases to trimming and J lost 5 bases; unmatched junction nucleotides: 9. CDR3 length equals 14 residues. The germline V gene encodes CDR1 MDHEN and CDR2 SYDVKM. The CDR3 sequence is CASSDHGTDYGYTF. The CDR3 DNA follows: TGTGCCAGCAGCGACCACGGGACAGATTATGGCTACACCTTC.

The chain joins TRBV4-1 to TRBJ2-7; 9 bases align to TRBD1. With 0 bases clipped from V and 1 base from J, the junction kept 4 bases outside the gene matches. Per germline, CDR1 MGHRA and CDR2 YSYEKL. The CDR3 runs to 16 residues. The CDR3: CASSQEGTGISYEQYF. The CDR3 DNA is TGCGCCAGCAGCCAAGAGGGGACAGGGATATCCTACGAGCAGTACTTC.

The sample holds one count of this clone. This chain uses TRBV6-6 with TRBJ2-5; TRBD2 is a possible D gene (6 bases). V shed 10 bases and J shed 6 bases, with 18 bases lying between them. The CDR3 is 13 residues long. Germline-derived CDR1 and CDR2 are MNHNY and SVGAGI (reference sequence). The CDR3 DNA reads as TGTGCCACCTTCCTCCGGGGAGGAAAGACCCAGTACTTC. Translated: CATFLRGGKTQYF.

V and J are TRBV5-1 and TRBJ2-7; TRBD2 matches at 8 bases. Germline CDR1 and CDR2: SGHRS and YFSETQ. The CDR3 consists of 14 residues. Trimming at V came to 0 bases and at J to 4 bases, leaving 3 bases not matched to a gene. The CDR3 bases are TGCGCCAGCAGCTTGGCTAGCGGGCTATACGAGCAGTACTTC. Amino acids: CASSLASGLYEQYF.

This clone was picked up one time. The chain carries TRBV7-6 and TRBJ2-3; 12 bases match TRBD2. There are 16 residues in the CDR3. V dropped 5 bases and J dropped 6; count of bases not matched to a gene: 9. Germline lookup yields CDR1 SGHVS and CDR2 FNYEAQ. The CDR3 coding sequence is TGTGCCAGCAGCAATTTTCTAGCGGGAGGGCAGGATACGCAGTATTTT. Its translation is CASSNFLAGGQDTQYF.

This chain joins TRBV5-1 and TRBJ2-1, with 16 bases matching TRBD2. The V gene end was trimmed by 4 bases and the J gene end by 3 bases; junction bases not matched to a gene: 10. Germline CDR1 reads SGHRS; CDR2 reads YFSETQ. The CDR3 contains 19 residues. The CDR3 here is CASSIGGLAGGPFYNEQFF. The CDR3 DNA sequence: TGCGCCAGCAGCATTGGGGGACTAGCGGGAGGGCCTTTCTACAATGAGCAGTTCTTC.

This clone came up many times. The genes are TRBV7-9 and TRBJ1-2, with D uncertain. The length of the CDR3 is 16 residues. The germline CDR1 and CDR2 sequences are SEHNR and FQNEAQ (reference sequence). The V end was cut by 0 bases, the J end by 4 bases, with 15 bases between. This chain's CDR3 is CASSLAELGQSYGYTF. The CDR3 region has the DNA TGTGCCAGCAGCTTAGCGGAGTTGGGTCAGAGCTATGGCTACACCTTC.

The CDR3 bases are TGTGCCAGCAGAGGGACAGAAAGGAACACTGAAGCTTTCTTT. Its protein product is CASRGTERNTEAFF. The chain uses TRBV6-6 and TRBJ1-1; 7 nucleotides align to TRBD1. Germline V lookup: CDR1 MNHNY, CDR2 SVGAGI (reference sequence). Trimming took 6 bases from V and 1 from J; bases not matched to a gene: 5. The length of the CDR3 is 14 residues.